The rows below give T cell receptor beta chains drawn from one sample of a study of beta chain features in type 1 diabetes. Some clones are missing from TCRdb's copy, which holds only in-frame ones; the method was immunoSEQ multiplex PCR. The repertoire holds under 550,000 clones, with more than 9.5% as singletons. The sample taken for sequencing was naive CD4+ T cells from blood. Source of these receptors: a woman aged 18-29 years in good health. CDR3s leave out the opening cysteine and the closing phenylalanine or tryptophan. Fields, in order: clone size, V gene, J gene, CDR3 protein. Size is omitted from some rows. Given values are once, few, many or a class for expanded clones.

>-|TRBV30|TRBJ2-4
AWSDRSRWD
>-|TRBV7-8|TRBJ1-3
ASSLVRAARGNTIY
>few|TRBV7-9|TRBJ2-3
ASSLVRGGDTQY
>-|TRBV4-2|TRBJ2-3
ASSQESGNSGGYTQY
>-|TRBV19|TRBJ2-1
ASRRPGPYNEQF
>few|TRBV25-1|TRBJ2-2
ASSGRAANTGELF
>-|TRBV9|TRBJ2-3
ASSVDVGTTDTQY
>few|TRBV5-1|TRBJ1-2
ASSPDGTEVNYGYT
>few|TRBV7-2|TRBJ2-1
ASSQRGQGPYNEQF
>-|TRBV9|TRBJ2-1
ASSVSSGRAKAGEQF
>-|TRBV7-2|TRBJ2-7
ASSLAGVRSYEQY
>-|TRBV18|TRBJ2-5
ASSPRQGETQY
>once|TRBV9|TRBJ2-3
ASSVRGDGTDTQY
>-|TRBV4-3|TRBJ1-2
ASSQVAGLNYGYT
>few|TRBV25-1|TRBJ1-3
ASSARVVSGNTIY
>few|TRBV19|TRBJ2-1
ASSNSRTAYNEQF
>-|TRBV9|TRBJ2-5
ASSVEGRNGETQY
>-|TRBV9|TRBJ2-4
ASSAGNSGNIQY
>-|TRBV10-2|TRBJ1-5
ASSDFDSYQPQH
>few|TRBV29-1|TRBJ2-5
SVDPTDQETQY
>-|TRBV5-6|TRBJ1-2
ASSLSGNDYGYT
>-|TRBV27|TRBJ2-4
ASSLMVAGAKNIQY
>once|TRBV7-8|TRBJ2-1
ASSPFRQGSSYNEQF
>few|TRBV7-9|TRBJ2-1
ASSSGQAPYNEQF
>-|TRBV15|TRBJ2-1
ATSRDKMTGYNEQF
>-|TRBV29-1|TRBJ1-2
SVTPTWGNGYT
>-|TRBV15|TRBJ2-2
ATSRAFGGAYTGELF
>-|TRBV5-1|TRBJ1-2
ASSYVVGNYGYT
>-|TRBV9|TRBJ2-5
ASSAGQQETQY
>-|TRBV5-1|TRBJ1-2
ASSYDRSYGYT
>-|TRBV7-2|TRBJ2-3
ASSWPERGGADTQY
>-|TRBV4-1|TRBJ1-2
ASRATGDYGYT
>-|TRBV5-1|TRBJ2-1
ASSLDSYNEQF
>once|TRBV9|TRBJ2-5
ASSVEGAGRGRETQY
>few|TRBV9|TRBJ2-6
ASRPSGANVLT
>-|TRBV5-4|TRBJ1-3
ASSYGPSSGNTIY
>-|TRBV14|TRBJ1-6
ASSQVVSSYNSPLH
>-|TRBV27|TRBJ2-6
ASSPRFSGANVLT
>-|TRBV7-2|TRBJ2-3
ASSLGYSGSSTDTQY
>-|TRBV5-1|TRBJ2-2
ASRDRDTGELF
>-|TRBV5-4|TRBJ2-3
ASSFQTSGRPTSTDTQY
>-|TRBV7-2|TRBJ1-2
ASDRFLGSGYT
>-|TRBV6-6|TRBJ1-5
ASSYYRGQGNQPQH
>-|TRBV12-5|TRBJ2-5
ASGLVTGAETQY
>-|TRBV11-2|TRBJ2-3
ATRTTSTDTQY
>few|TRBV28|TRBJ2-3
ASSSGGTDTQY
>few|TRBV29-1|TRBJ2-3
SAGGRGTDTQY
>few|TRBV29-1|TRBJ2-3
SVEAWGDTQY
>few|TRBV7-9|TRBJ2-3
ASSPLGTSTDTQY
>-|TRBV6-1|TRBJ2-2
ASNPGLANTGELF
>-|TRBV29-1|TRBJ1-2
SVRPSTGRGANYGYT
>-|TRBV4-2|TRBJ2-3
ASSPGQLSTDTQY
>few|TRBV14|TRBJ2-1
ASSRKSGYNEQF
>-|TRBV7-2|TRBJ2-7
ASSARVDSYEQY
>-|TRBV7-3|TRBJ1-1
ASSLGGTAGYTEAF